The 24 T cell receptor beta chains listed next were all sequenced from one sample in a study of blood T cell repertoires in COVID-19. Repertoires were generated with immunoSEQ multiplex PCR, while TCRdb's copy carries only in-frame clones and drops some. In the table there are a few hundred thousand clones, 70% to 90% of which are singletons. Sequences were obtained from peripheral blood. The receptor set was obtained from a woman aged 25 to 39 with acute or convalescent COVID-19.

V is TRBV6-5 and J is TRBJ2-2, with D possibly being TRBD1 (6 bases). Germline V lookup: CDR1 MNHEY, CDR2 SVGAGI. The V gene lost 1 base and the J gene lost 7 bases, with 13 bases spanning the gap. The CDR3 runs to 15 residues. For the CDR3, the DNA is TGTGCCAGCAGTTACTTGGCAGGGGCGTTCGGGGAGCTGTTTTTT. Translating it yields CASSYLAGAFGELFF.

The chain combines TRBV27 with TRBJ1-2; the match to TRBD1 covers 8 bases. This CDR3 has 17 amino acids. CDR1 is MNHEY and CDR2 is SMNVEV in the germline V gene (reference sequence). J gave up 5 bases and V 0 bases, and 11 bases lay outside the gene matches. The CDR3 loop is CASSLSPRQGSRYGYTF. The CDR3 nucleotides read TGTGCCAGCAGTTTATCACCCAGACAGGGGAGCCGATATGGCTACACCTTC.

The CDR3 here is CASRVDRPTDTQYF. The CDR3 DNA sequence: TGTGCCAGCAGGGTGGACAGGCCCACAGATACGCAGTATTTT. The chain is built from TRBV11-2 and TRBJ2-3; TRBD1 aligns across 7 bases. The CDR3 spans 14 residues. Germline loops: CDR1 SGHAT, CDR2 FQNNGV. After removal of 6 bases from V and 2 bases from J, the junction contained 5 bases not matched to a gene.

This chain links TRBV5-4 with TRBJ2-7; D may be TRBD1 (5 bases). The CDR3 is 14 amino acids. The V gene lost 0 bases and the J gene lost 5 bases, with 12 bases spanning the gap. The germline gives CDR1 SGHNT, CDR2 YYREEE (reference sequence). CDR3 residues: CASSLDPQGNEQYF. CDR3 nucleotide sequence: TGTGCCAGCAGCTTGGACCCCCAGGGTAACGAGCAGTACTTC.

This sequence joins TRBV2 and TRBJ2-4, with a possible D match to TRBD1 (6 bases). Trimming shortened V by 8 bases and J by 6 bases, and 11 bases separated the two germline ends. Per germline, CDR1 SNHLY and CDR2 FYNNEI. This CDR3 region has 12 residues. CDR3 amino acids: CASAGTRNIQYF. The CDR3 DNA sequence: TGTGCCAGCGCCGGGACACGAAACATTCAGTACTTC.

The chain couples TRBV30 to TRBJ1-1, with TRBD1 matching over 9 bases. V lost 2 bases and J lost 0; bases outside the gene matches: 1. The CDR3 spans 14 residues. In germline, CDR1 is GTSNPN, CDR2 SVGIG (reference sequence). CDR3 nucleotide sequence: TGTGCCTGGAGTACAGGGGGCTTGAACACTGAAGCTTTCTTT. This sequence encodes CAWSTGGLNTEAFF.

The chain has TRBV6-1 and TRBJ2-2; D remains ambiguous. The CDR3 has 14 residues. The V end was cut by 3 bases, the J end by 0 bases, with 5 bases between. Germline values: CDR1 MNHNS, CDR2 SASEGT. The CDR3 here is CASSDASNTGELFF. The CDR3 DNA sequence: TGTGCCAGCAGTGACGCGTCGAACACCGGGGAGCTGTTTTTT.

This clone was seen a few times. CDR3 DNA sequence: TGTGCCAGCTCACCCTCTAGACTAGCGGGAGCCTCAGATACGCAGTATTTT. As protein: CASSPSRLAGASDTQYF. The chain joins TRBV18 to TRBJ2-3, with 12 bases fitting TRBD2. This CDR3 contains 17 residues. Per germline, CDR1 KGHSH and CDR2 LQKENI. After removal of 3 bases from V and 4 bases from J, the junction contained 8 bases not matched to a gene.

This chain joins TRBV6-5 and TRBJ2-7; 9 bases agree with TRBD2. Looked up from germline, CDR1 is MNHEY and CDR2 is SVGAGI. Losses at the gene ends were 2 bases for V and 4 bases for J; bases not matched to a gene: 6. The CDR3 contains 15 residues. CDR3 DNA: TGTGCCAGCAGTTACGATATGACTAGCGGTTACGAGCAGTACTTC. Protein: CASSYDMTSGYEQYF.

In DNA, the CDR3 is TGTGCCACCAGCCGACAAAATAGCAATCAGCCCCAGCATTTT. Translation gives CATSRQNSNQPQHF. The chain carries TRBV10-3 and TRBJ1-5; D gene ambiguous. V lost 10 bases, J lost 0 bases, and 13 bases lay in between. The CDR3 consists of 14 residues. The germline CDR1 and CDR2 sequences are ENHRY and SYGVKD.

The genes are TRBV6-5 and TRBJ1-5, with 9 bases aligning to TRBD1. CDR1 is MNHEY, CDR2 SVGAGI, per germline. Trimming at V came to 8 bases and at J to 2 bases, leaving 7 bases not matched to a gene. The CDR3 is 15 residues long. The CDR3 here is CASETGGSGNQPQHF. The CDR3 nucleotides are TGTGCCAGCGAGACAGGGGGGTCGGGCAATCAGCCCCAGCATTTT.

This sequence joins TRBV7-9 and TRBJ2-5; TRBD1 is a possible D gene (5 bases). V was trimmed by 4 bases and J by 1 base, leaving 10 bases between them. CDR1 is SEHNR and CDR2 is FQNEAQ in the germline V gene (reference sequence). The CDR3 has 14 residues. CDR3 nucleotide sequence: TGTGCCAGCAGCTCTCTAGGGGCCCAAGAGACCCAGTACTTC. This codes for CASSSLGAQETQYF.

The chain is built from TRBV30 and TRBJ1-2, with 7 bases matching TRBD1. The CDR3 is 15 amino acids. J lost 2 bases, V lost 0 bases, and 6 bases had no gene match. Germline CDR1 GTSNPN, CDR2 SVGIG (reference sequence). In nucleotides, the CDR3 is TGTGCCTGGAGTGTACTTAGACAGGGAAACTATGGCTACACCTTC. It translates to CAWSVLRQGNYGYTF.

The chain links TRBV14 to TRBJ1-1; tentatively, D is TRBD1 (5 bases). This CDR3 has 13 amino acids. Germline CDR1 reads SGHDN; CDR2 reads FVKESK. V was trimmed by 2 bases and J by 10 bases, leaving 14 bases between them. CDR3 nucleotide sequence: TGTGCCAGCAGCCAAACTCGGGGGGGTCGAGCTTTCTTT. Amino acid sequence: CASSQTRGGRAFF.

DNA for the CDR3: TGTGCCAGCGCCTCGGGACAGATCAATGAAAAACTGTTTTTT. As protein: CASASGQINEKLFF. The chain has TRBV7-9 and TRBJ1-4; TRBD1 aligns across 7 bases. The germline gives CDR1 SEHNR, CDR2 FQNEAQ (reference sequence). The junction had 8 bases not matched to a gene; V was cut back by 8 bases and J by 5 bases. The CDR3 is 14 residues long.

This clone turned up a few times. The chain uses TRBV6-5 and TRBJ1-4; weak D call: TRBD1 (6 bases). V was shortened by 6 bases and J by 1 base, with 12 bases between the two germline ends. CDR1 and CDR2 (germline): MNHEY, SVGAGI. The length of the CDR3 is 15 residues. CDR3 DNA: TGTGCCAGCAGCAGGCTCAGGGGAACTAATGAAAAACTGTTTTTT. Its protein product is CASSRLRGTNEKLFF.

The CDR3 loop reads CASSQRGGLKGYEQYF. In DNA form, the CDR3 reads TGTGCCAGCAGCCAAAGGGGGGGTCTTAAAGGCTACGAGCAGTACTTC. The rearrangement links TRBV3-1 (or the pseudogene TRBV3-2) to TRBJ2-7, with a tentative D call TRBD2 (7 bases). Germline CDR1 is LGHDT and CDR2 is YNNKEL (reference sequence). V lost 2 bases to trimming and J lost 3 bases, with 17 bases between them. The CDR3 length is 16 residues.

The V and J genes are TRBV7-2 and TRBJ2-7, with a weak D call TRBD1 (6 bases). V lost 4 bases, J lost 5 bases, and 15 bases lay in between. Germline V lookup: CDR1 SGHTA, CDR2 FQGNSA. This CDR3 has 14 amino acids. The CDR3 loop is CASSYLTGRNEQYF. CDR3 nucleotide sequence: TGTGCCAGCAGCTATCTGACAGGTAGGAACGAGCAGTACTTC.

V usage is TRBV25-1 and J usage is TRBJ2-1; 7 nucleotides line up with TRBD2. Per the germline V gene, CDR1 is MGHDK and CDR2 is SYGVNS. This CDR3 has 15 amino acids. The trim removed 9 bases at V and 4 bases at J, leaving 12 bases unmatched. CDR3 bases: TGTGCCAGTCATGACGGGGGGAGGCCTTACAATGAGCAGTTCTTC. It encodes CASHDGGRPYNEQFF. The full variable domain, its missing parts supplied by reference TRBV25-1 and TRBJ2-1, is EADIYQTPRYLVIGTGKKITLECSQTMGHDKMYWYQQDPGMELHLIHYSYGVNSTEKGDLSSESTVSRIRTEHFPLTLESARPSHTSQYLCASHDGGRPYNEQFFGPGTRLTVL.

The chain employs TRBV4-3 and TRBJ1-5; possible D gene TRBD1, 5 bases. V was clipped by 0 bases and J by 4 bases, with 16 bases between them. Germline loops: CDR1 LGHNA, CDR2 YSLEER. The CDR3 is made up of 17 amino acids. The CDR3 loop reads CASSQDPDSRPNQPQHF. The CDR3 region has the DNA TGCGCCAGCAGCCAAGACCCTGACAGCCGTCCTAATCAGCCCCAGCATTTT.

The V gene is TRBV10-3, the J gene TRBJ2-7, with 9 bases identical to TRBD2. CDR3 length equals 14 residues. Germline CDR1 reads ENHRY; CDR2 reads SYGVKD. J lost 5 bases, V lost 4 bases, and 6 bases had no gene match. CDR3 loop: CAISGREGLDEQYF. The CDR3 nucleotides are TGTGCCATCAGTGGGCGGGAGGGCCTCGACGAGCAGTACTTC.

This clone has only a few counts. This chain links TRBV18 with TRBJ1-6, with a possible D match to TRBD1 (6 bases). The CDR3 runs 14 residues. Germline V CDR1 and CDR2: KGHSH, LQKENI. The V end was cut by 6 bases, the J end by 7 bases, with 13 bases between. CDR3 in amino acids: CASSLDRSNSPLHF. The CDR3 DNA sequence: TGTGCCAGCTCCCTCGACAGGAGCAATTCACCCCTCCACTTT.

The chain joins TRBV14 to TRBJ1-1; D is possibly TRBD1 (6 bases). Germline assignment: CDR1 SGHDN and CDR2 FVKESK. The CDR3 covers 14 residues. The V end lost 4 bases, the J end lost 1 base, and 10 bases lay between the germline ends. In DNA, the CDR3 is TGTGCCAGCAGCCTCAGGGGAAGGAACACTGAAGCTTTCTTT. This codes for CASSLRGRNTEAFF.

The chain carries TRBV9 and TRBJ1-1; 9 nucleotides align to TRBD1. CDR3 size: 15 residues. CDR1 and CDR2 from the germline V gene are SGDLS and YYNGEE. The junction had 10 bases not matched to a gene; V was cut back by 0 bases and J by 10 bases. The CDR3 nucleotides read TGTGCCAGCAGCGTAGACCCGGACAGGGGCATAGCAGCTTTCTTT. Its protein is CASSVDPDRGIAAFF.